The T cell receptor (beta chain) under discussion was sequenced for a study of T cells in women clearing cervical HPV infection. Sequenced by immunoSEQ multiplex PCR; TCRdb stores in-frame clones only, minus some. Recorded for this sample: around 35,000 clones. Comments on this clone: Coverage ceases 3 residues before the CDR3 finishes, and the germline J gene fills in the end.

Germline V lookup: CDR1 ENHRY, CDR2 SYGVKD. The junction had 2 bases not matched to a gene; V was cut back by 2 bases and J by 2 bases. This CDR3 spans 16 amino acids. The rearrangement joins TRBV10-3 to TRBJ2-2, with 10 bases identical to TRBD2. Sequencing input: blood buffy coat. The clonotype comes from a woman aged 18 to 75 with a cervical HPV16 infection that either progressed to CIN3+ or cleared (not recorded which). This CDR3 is CAISEKLAGNTGELFF. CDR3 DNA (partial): TGTGCCATCAGTGAGAAACTAGCGGGAAACACCGGGGAG.